The 21 T cell receptor beta chains below come from one sample, sequenced in a study of blood T cells in healthy people across ages. A second PCR of 7 to 11 cycles used a sample-barcoded 5' primer and a J-beta primer mix. Each CDR3 protein is one row after TCRdb ran MiXCR on the 5' RACE reads. The sample yields 800,000 to 900,000 distinct CDR3 sequences, about 59% seen once. Sequencing was done on a sample of blood. These TCRs come from a man aged 30-40 years in good health.

The chain has TRBV27 and TRBJ2-7; 7 nucleotides agree with TRBD2. CDR3 length: 18 amino acids. Germline CDR1 is MNHEY and CDR2 is SMNVEV (reference sequence). The V gene end was trimmed by 5 bases and the J gene end by 0 bases; junction bases not matched to a gene: 16. The CDR3 is CASSPYTSSGTLSYEQYF. The DNA of the CDR3 is TGTGCCAGCAGTCCCTACACCTCTAGCGGAACCCTCTCCTACGAGCAGTACTTC.

The chain recombines TRBV28 with TRBJ2-3; D may match TRBD1 or TRBD2 (7 bases each). CDR3 length: 15 residues. The germline V gene has CDR1 MDHEN and CDR2 SYDVKM. V shed 6 bases and J shed 3 bases, with 16 bases lying between them. The CDR3 nucleotides read TGTGCCAGCAGCCCCAGGGGGGAGGGTACAGATACGCAGTATTTT. Translating it yields CASSPRGEGTDTQYF.

This clonotype was seen a handful of times. The chain is built from TRBV13 and TRBJ2-7; 7 bases are shared with TRBD1. Trimming at V came to 2 bases and at J to 2 bases, leaving 3 bases not matched to a gene. This CDR3 region has 14 residues. Germline V gene data show CDR1 as PRHDT and CDR2 as FYEKMQ (reference sequence). The CDR3 spells CASSLMDRTYEQYF. The CDR3 nucleotides read TGTGCCAGCAGCTTAATGGACAGGACCTACGAGCAGTACTTC.

The rearrangement links TRBV6-5 to TRBJ2-1, with 9 bases fitting TRBD1. V was clipped by 6 bases and J by 8 bases; unmatched bases: 8. Per the germline V gene, CDR1 is MNHEY and CDR2 is SVGAGI. CDR3 length: 14 residues. The CDR3: CASRDRGRGDEQFF. CDR3 in DNA: TGTGCCAGCAGGGACAGGGGAAGGGGTGATGAGCAGTTCTTC.

The chain combines TRBV6-5 with TRBJ2-5; D may correspond to TRBD1 or TRBD2 (5 bases each). Germline assignment: CDR1 MNHEY and CDR2 SVGAGI. The CDR3 spans 15 residues. The germline V and J ends were trimmed by 6 bases and 5 bases, with 19 bases remaining between them. The DNA of the CDR3 is TGTGCCAGCAGCCATTACCCGGGGCGGCGGGAGACCCAGTACTTC. Amino acid sequence: CASSHYPGRRETQYF.

This clonotype turned up a few times. The chain is built from TRBV6-1 and TRBJ2-7; D possibly matches TRBD1 or TRBD2 (5 bases each). CDR1 and CDR2 from the germline V gene are MNHNS and SASEGT. Trimming cost V 0 bases and J 3 bases, with 12 bases left between them. The length of the CDR3 is 15 residues. As DNA, the CDR3 is TGTGCCAGCAGTGAAGCGGGAGACAGAAGCTACGAGCAGTACTTC. Amino acid sequence: CASSEAGDRSYEQYF.

V gene TRBV20-1 combines with J gene TRBJ2-1, with TRBD2 matching over 14 bases. V dropped 5 bases and J dropped 8; count of bases not matched to a gene: 11. Germline V lookup: CDR1 DFQATT, CDR2 SNEGSKA (reference sequence). This CDR3 comprises 16 residues. CDR3 protein: CSAPYYGLAGGYEQFF. For the CDR3, the DNA is TGCAGTGCTCCCTATTACGGACTAGCGGGGGGTTATGAGCAGTTCTTC.

V is TRBV27 and J is TRBJ2-7; TRBD1 matches at 10 bases. Germline V gene data show CDR1 as MNHEY and CDR2 as SMNVEV (reference sequence). V lost 9 bases, J lost 4 bases, and 3 bases stayed unmatched. The CDR3 runs 12 residues. The CDR3 DNA follows: TGTGCCAGGCGACAGGGGGCTTACGAGCAGTACTTC. Residues: CARRQGAYEQYF.

The table lists this clonotype with a few counts. The V gene is TRBV7-6, the J gene TRBJ2-4; D perhaps matches TRBD2 (5 bases). CDR3 size: 16 residues. The V end lost 2 bases, the J end lost 0 bases, and 11 bases lay between the germline ends. Germline CDR1 is SGHVS and CDR2 is FNYEAQ. The CDR3 DNA reads as TGTGCCAGCAGCTTACTAGCCGGGGTAGCCAAAAACATTCAGTACTTC. Its protein is CASSLLAGVAKNIQYF.

The chain recombines TRBV4-3 with TRBJ2-4; 7 positions match TRBD1. The J call may be wrong; the DNA end is better matched by TRBJ2-7. Germline V CDR1 and CDR2: LGHNA, YSLEER. This CDR3 has 14 amino acids. CDR3 nucleotides: TGCGCCAGCAGCCAAGGCTCGACAGGGTACGAGCAGTACTTC. This gives the protein CASSQGSTGYEQYF.

In this sample, this clonotype turned up once. This chain connects TRBV2 to TRBJ2-3; D may be TRBD1 (6 bases). V lost 6 bases to trimming and J lost 8 bases, with 15 bases between them. This CDR3 spans 13 amino acids. Germline CDR1 and CDR2: SNHLY and FYNNEI. The CDR3 region is CASRQQGLGTQYF. CDR3 DNA: TGTGCCAGCAGGCAACAGGGCCTGGGTACGCAGTATTTT.

The chain uses TRBV6-6 and TRBJ2-1; D gene unclear. Near its end, the DNA agrees better with TRBJ2-7, so the J call may be wrong. Germline CDR1 and CDR2: MNHNY and SVGAGI (reference sequence). This CDR3 contains 14 residues. CDR3 coding DNA: TGTGCCAGCACCCCGGGCCCTCCTTACAATGAGCAGTACTTC. This gives the protein CASTPGPPYNEQYF.

The chain uses TRBV7-2 and TRBJ2-1; possible D gene TRBD1, 5 bases. The germline V and J ends were trimmed by 1 base and 2 bases, with 12 bases remaining between them. The length of the CDR3 is 16 residues. Germline V lookup: CDR1 SGHTA, CDR2 FQGNSA. CDR3 protein: CASSLVPGHPYNEQFF. The CDR3 DNA follows: TGTGCCAGCAGCTTAGTCCCAGGGCACCCCTACAATGAGCAGTTCTTC.

The J gene is TRBJ2-1, the V gene TRBV18; no reliable D call. Trimming took off 9 bases at V and 4 bases at J, with 10 bases between the two ends. The CDR3 consists of 12 residues. CDR1 is KGHSH and CDR2 is LQKENI in the germline V gene. CDR3 in DNA: TGTGCCAGTGGGTACGGATACAATGAGCAGTTCTTC. As protein: CASGYGYNEQFF. The full variable domain, its missing parts supplied by reference TRBV18 and TRBJ2-1, is NAGVMQNPRHLVRRRGQEARLRCSPMKGHSHVYWYRQLPEEGLKFMVYLQKENIIDESGMPKERFSAEFPKEGPSILRIQQVVRGDSAAYFCASGYGYNEQFFGPGTRLTVL.

This clonotype showed up just a few times. The chain couples TRBV3-1 to TRBJ2-7; the D gene is possibly TRBD2 (6 bases). The V and J ends lost 3 bases and 0 bases respectively, with 9 bases between them. Germline CDR1 LGHDT, CDR2 YNNKEL (reference sequence). The CDR3 loop spans 14 amino acids. The CDR3 loop reads CASSQGLSSYEQYF. The CDR3 bases are TGTGCCAGCAGCCAGGGACTGAGCTCCTACGAGCAGTACTTC.

The rearrangement joins TRBV20-1 to TRBJ2-5; the match to TRBD2 covers 7 bases. J lost 2 bases, V lost 3 bases, and 6 bases had no gene match. This CDR3 is 14 amino acids long. Per germline, CDR1 DFQATT and CDR2 SNEGSKA (reference sequence). In DNA form, the CDR3 reads TGCAGTGCTAGCGGGGGGACGAGACAAGAGACCCAGTACTTC. It is translated as CSASGGTRQETQYF.

This clonotype was seen just once. This chain connects TRBV18 to TRBJ2-7, with 9 bases matching TRBD2. The ends lost 1 base at V and 7 bases at J; junction bases unmatched: 8. Looked up from germline, CDR1 is KGHSH and CDR2 is LQKENI. The CDR3 has 15 amino acids. The DNA for the CDR3 is TGTGCCAGCTCACCACAGGCGGGGGGGAAGAATGAGCAGTACTTC. Protein product: CASSPQAGGKNEQYF.

This clonotype was seen only a few times. The CDR3 spells CSVRAGGAGEQYF. The CDR3 DNA reads as TGCAGCGTTCGGGCAGGGGGTGCCGGCGAGCAGTACTTC. The gene calls are TRBV29-1 and TRBJ2-7, with 7 bases that match TRBD1. This CDR3 contains 13 residues. Germline CDR1 reads SQVTM; CDR2 reads ANQGSEA. J gave up 6 bases and V 5 bases, and 10 bases lay outside the gene matches.

The rearrangement uses TRBV9 and TRBJ2-3; the match to TRBD1 covers 9 bases. The germline V gene encodes CDR1 SGDLS and CDR2 YYNGEE. This CDR3 is 17 amino acids long. With V trimmed by 3 bases and J by 2 bases, 10 bases remained unmatched. The CDR3 sequence: CASSAPPGQGDTDTQYF. CDR3 sequence (DNA): TGTGCCAGCAGCGCGCCCCCGGGACAGGGAGACACAGATACGCAGTATTTT.

Here the CDR3 reads CSARDLGLAGTDTQYF. The CDR3 bases are TGCAGTGCTAGAGACCTAGGACTAGCGGGCACAGATACGCAGTATTTT. V usage is TRBV20-1 and J usage is TRBJ2-3, with 10 bases lining up with TRBD2. The J segment lost 1 base and the V segment lost 0 bases, leaving 4 bases of the junction unmatched. The CDR3 extends over 16 amino acids. Germline V gene lookup returns CDR1 DFQATT and CDR2 SNEGSKA (reference sequence).

Concerning this clonotype itself: The junction departs from the called germline gene at one end, perhaps through a read error. This chain links TRBV5-1 with TRBJ1-5; weak D call: TRBD1 (5 bases). The germline CDR1 and CDR2 sequences are SGHRS and YFSETQ. The length of the CDR3 is 13 residues. The CDR3 DNA follows: TGCGCCAGCAGCTTGACAGGCAATCAGCCCCGGCATTTT. The encoded protein is CASSLTGNQPRHF.